This TCR beta chain was captured by sequencing in a study of T cell changes during pregnancy in multiple sclerosis. The CDR3 consists of 14 residues. Germline V gives CDR1 LNHDA, CDR2 SQIVND (reference sequence). V lost 3 bases and J 3 bases, leaving 9 bases between the germline ends. Some clones are missing from TCRdb's copy, which holds only in-frame ones; the method was immunoSEQ multiplex PCR. Of over 30,000 clones in the sample, 92% were seen once. The source of this sequence is a female donor with multiple sclerosis, enrolled in a pregnancy study. This chain links TRBV19 with TRBJ2-1, with D possibly being TRBD1 (6 bases). This specimen consisted of CD4+ T cells from peripheral blood mononuclear cells, obtained in the third trimester of pregnancy. CDR3: CASSMGQNYNEQFF. As DNA, the CDR3 is TGTGCCAGTAGTATGGGACAAAACTACAATGAGCAGTTCTTC.